These 6 T cell receptor beta chains originate from one sample sequenced in a study of blood T cell repertoires in COVID-19. Profiled with immunoSEQ multiplex PCR; TCRdb holds only in-frame clones, not every one. The sample consists of about 59,000 clones, around 80% of them appearing once. The specimen sequenced was peripheral blood. These receptors were taken from a man aged 60 to 69 with acute or convalescent COVID-19.

This clone was seen a few times. V gene TRBV10-3 combines with J gene TRBJ1-4; 8 positions match TRBD1. The V segment lost 6 bases and the J segment 7 bases; nucleotides outside the gene matches: 7. This CDR3 is 14 amino acids long. Germline values: CDR1 ENHRY, CDR2 SYGVKD. The CDR3 nucleotides are TGTGCCATCAGATCGACAGGGGCCCGTGAAAAACTGTTTTTT. This translates into CAIRSTGAREKLFF.

CDR3 region: CSVEGDPRSGSGSAYEQYF. CDR3 nucleotide sequence: TGCAGCGTTGAAGGGGACCCAAGGAGCGGGAGCGGCTCGGCCTACGAGCAGTACTTC. The chain couples TRBV29-1 to TRBJ2-7, with 8 bases identical to TRBD2. There are 19 residues in the CDR3. With 1 base clipped from V and 2 bases from J, the junction kept 19 bases outside the gene matches. The V gene's germline CDR1 is SQVTM and CDR2 ANQGSEA.

The chain combines TRBV14 with TRBJ2-5; D is possibly TRBD1 (6 bases). V shed 3 bases and J shed 0 bases, with 11 bases lying between them. This CDR3 spans 15 amino acids. Germline CDR1 reads SGHDN; CDR2 reads FVKESK. The CDR3, as DNA: TGTGCCAGCAGCCAGCTGGGGGCGTACCAAGAGACCCAGTACTTC. It is translated as CASSQLGAYQETQYF.

V is TRBV19 and J is TRBJ2-7; tentatively, D is TRBD2 (6 bases). Germline loops: CDR1 LNHDA, CDR2 SQIVND (reference sequence). V gave up 3 bases and J gave up 10 bases, with 13 bases separating them. The CDR3 runs 12 residues. CDR3 DNA sequence: TGTGCCAGTAGTATCGGGGGACGGGAACAGTACTTC. This codes for CASSIGGREQYF.

This clone appeared a single time. The genes are TRBV30 and TRBJ1-6; D remains ambiguous. The ends were cut back, 3 bases at V and 0 bases at J, with 3 bases in the middle. The V gene's germline CDR1 is GTSNPN and CDR2 SVGIG (reference sequence). The CDR3 is 13 residues long. The CDR3 loop is CAWSSSYNSPLHF. In DNA, the CDR3 is TGTGCCTGGAGCAGCTCCTATAATTCACCCCTCCACTTT. Full variable domain (rest looked up from reference TRBV30 and TRBJ1-6): SQTIHQWPATLVQPVGSPLSLECTVEGTSNPNLYWYRQAAGRGLQLLFYSVGIGQISSEVPQNLSASRPQDRQFILSSKKLLLSDSGFYLCAWSSSYNSPLHFGNGTRLTVT.

The chain employs TRBV19 and TRBJ1-2, with TRBD1 matching 9 bases. This CDR3 contains 13 residues. The germline CDR1 and CDR2 sequences are LNHDA and SQIVND (reference sequence). Trimming took 4 bases from V and 7 from J; bases not matched to a gene: 4. The CDR3 here is CASSTGQGIGYTF. The CDR3 DNA reads TGTGCCAGTAGTACCGGACAGGGGATTGGCTACACCTTC.